The source of this T cell receptor (beta chain) is a study of cytomegalovirus exposure and HLA in healthy donors. This clone was picked up one time. 13 Jbeta primers and 60 Vbeta primers were used for the PCR. Libraries were prepared by immunoSEQ multiplex PCR; TCRdb keeps only in-frame clonotypes and omits some of them. The table lists roughly 120,000 clones, approximately 80% of them singletons, with around 3.5% in the top ten. The clonotype comes from a human donor in good health. Sequenced: PBMCs.

CDR3 sequence reads: CASSPRLAGGRTDTQYF. Here the CDR3 DNA reads TGTGCCAGTAGTCCTCGACTAGCGGGAGGCCGCACAGATACGCAGTATTTT. The V call is TRBV19, the J call TRBJ2-3, with 13 bases lining up with TRBD2. The CDR3 contains 17 residues. The V segment lost 5 bases and the J segment 1 base; nucleotides outside the gene matches: 6. The germline gives CDR1 LNHDA, CDR2 SQIVND (reference sequence).